The 8 T cell receptor beta chains in this list originate from one sample, sequenced in a study of cytomegalovirus exposure and HLA in healthy donors. The PCR made use of 60 Vbeta and 13 Jbeta primers. Clones were read by immunoSEQ multiplex PCR, and TCRdb kept only the in-frame ones, dropping some. The table includes around 36,000 clones, 70% to 90% detected once. The sample was PBMCs. Receptors were obtained from a woman aged 40 to 49 in good health and CMV-seropositive.

This chain links TRBV5-6 with TRBJ1-2; the D is unclear. The germline gives CDR1 SGHDT, CDR2 YYEEEE. This CDR3 comprises 13 residues. Trimming pared 0 bases from V and 4 bases from J, leaving 7 bases between. DNA of the CDR3: TGTGCCAGCAGCTTGGCCCCTTTCTATGGCTACACCTTC. It specifies CASSLAPFYGYTF.

The rearrangement joins TRBV10-2 to TRBJ1-6; 9 bases align to TRBD1. CDR1 WSHSY and CDR2 SAAADI come from the germline V gene. V shed 6 bases and J 18 bases; nucleotides not matched to a gene: 18. The CDR3 is made up of 15 amino acids. CDR3 sequence: CASRVLRQGGSLNHF. CDR3 DNA sequence: TGCGCCAGCAGGGTACTGAGACAGGGGGGAAGCCTCAACCACTTT.

The chain carries TRBV18 and TRBJ1-2, with 8 bases lining up with TRBD1. Germline CDR1 is KGHSH and CDR2 is LQKENI. CDR3 length: 15 amino acids. V lost 3 bases, J lost 2 bases, and 5 bases stayed unmatched. The CDR3: CASSPIQGGNYGYTF. For the CDR3, the DNA is TGTGCCAGCTCACCCATACAGGGGGGGAACTATGGCTACACCTTC.

This rearrangement joins TRBV7-3 to TRBJ1-5; D gene uncertain. Germline assignment: CDR1 SGHTA and CDR2 FQGTGA. The CDR3 contains 13 residues. The V and J ends lost 0 bases and 4 bases respectively, with 4 bases between them. DNA of the CDR3: TGTGCCAGCAGCTTAACCCCAAATCAGCCCCAGCATTTT. This gives the protein CASSLTPNQPQHF.

The rearrangement links TRBV7-2 to TRBJ1-1; 9 bases agree with TRBD1. Germline loops: CDR1 SGHTA, CDR2 FQGNSA. V shed 8 bases and J 4 bases; nucleotides not matched to a gene: 8. This CDR3 region has 14 residues. In DNA, the CDR3 is TGTGCCAGCTTAGAACAGGGGGCCAGCACTGAAGCTTTCTTT. Encoded protein: CASLEQGASTEAFF.

This rearrangement joins TRBV14 to TRBJ2-1, with a possible D match to TRBD1 (5 bases). The CDR3 totals 16 residues. CDR1 is SGHDN and CDR2 is FVKESK in the germline V gene. V lost 4 bases, J lost 5 bases, and 18 bases lay in between. CDR3 residues: CASSPPATVLNNEQFF. DNA for the CDR3: TGTGCCAGCAGCCCCCCGGCGACAGTACTTAACAATGAGCAGTTCTTC.

V usage is TRBV9 and J usage is TRBJ1-2, with 10 bases matching TRBD1. The CDR3 runs to 15 residues. V was pared by 0 bases and J by 8 bases, with 7 bases of the junction left unmatched. Germline-derived CDR1 and CDR2 are SGDLS and YYNGEE. CDR3 loop: CASSVVGDRGWGYTF. The CDR3 DNA reads as TGTGCCAGCAGCGTAGTCGGGGACAGGGGATGGGGCTACACCTTC.

This clone occurred a few times. V gene TRBV28 combines with J gene TRBJ1-2; TRBD1 aligns across 8 bases. Germline CDR1 and CDR2: MDHEN and SYDVKM. The J segment lost 8 bases and the V segment lost 5 bases, leaving 10 bases of the junction unmatched. The CDR3 covers 14 residues. CDR3 sequence (DNA): TGTGCCAGCAGTCCAGGACAGGGAACTGGCGGCTACACCTTC. The encoded protein is CASSPGQGTGGYTF.